This TCR beta chain was sequenced for a study of blood T cell repertoires in COVID-19. For the study at large: From T cells, B-cell-depleted T cells, or PBMCs came the material, which was cDNA or gDNA.

The CDR3 is 23 amino acids. Participants were aged 18 to 89 years from around 26 US areas. Assignments of participants to cohorts depended upon their own reported clinical history. TCRdb's table, derived via immunoSEQ multiplex PCR, lists solely in-frame clones and lacks some. The sample lists approximately 350,000 clones, around 89% occurring once. V is TRBV21-1 and J is TRBJ2-1; the table calls TRBD2, which could not be checked here. TRBV21-1 corresponds to a pseudogene. The source is a man in his late teens or twenties who had recovered from COVID-19. The specimen was PBMCs or T cells enriched from blood (not recorded which). CDR3 nucleotide sequence: TGTGCCAGCAGCGAATTAGCGGGGGGCCCTACGCCCTCAAATATCAGCTCCTACAATGAGCAGTTCTTC. Protein product: CASSELAGGPTPSNISSYNEQFF.